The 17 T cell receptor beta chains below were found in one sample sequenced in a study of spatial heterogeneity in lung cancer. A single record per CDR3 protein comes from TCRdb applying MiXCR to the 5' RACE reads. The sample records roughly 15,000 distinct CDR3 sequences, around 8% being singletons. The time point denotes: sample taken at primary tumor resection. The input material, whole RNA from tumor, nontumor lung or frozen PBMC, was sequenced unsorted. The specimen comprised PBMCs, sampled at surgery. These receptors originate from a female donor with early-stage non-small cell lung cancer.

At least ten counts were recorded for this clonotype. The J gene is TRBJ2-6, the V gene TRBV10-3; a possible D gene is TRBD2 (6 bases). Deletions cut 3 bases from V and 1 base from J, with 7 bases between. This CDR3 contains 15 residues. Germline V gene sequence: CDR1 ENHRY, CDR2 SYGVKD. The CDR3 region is CAISDGGSGANVLTF. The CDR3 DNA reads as TGTGCCATCAGTGACGGGGGATCTGGGGCCAACGTCCTGACTTTC.

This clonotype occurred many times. The CDR3 is CASSPGQLNYEQYF. The CDR3 DNA is TGCGCCAGCAGCCCGGGACAGTTGAACTACGAGCAGTACTTC. This chain connects TRBV5-1 to TRBJ2-7; the match to TRBD1 covers 7 bases. V lost 4 bases to trimming and J lost 3 bases; unmatched junction nucleotides: 7. The CDR3 extends over 14 amino acids. Germline CDR1 is SGHRS and CDR2 is YFSETQ. The whole variable domain, filled in from reference TRBV5-1 and TRBJ2-7, reads KAGVTQTPRYLIKTRGQQVTLSCSPISGHRSVSWYQQTPGQGLQFLFEYFSETQRNKGNFPGRFSGRQFSNSRSEMNVSTLELGDSALYLCASSPGQLNYEQYFGPGTRLTVT.

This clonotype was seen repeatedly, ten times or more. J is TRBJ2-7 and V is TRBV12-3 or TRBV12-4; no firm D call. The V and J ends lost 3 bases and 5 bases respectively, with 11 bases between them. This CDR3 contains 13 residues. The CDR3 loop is CASSFPGKDEQYF. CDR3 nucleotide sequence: TGTGCCAGCAGTTTCCCCGGAAAGGACGAGCAGTACTTC.

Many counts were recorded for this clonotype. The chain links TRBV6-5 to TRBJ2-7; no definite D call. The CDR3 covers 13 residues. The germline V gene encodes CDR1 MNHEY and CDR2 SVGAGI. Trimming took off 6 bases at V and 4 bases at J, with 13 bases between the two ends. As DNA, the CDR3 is TGTGCCAGCAGACCCCGGCAAGGATACGAGCAGTACTTC. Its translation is CASRPRQGYEQYF.

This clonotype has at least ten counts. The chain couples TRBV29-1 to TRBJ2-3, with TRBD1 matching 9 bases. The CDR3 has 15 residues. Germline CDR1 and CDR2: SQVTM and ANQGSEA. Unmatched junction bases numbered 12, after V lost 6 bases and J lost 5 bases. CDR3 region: CSVQGAGGIVDTQYF. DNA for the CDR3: TGCAGCGTACAGGGGGCAGGGGGCATCGTAGATACGCAGTATTTT.

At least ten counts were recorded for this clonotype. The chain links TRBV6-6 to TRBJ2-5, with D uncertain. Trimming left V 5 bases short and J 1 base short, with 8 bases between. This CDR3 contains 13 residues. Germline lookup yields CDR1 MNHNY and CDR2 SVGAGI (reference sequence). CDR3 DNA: TGTGCCAGCAGTGAGGCACTCCAAGAGACCCAGTACTTC. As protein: CASSEALQETQYF.

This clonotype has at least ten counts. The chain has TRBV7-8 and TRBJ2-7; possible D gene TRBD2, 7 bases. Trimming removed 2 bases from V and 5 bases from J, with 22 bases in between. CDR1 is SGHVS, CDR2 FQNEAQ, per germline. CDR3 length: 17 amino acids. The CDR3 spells CASSLPLRGGRNNEQYF. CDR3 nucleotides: TGTGCCAGCAGCTTACCCCTTAGGGGGGGGCGGAACAACGAGCAGTACTTC.

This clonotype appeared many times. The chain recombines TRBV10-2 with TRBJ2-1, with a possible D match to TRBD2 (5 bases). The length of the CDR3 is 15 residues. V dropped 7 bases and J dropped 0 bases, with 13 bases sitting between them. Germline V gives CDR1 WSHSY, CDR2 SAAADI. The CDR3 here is CASTPDLASYNEQFF. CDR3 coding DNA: TGCGCCAGCACCCCGGACCTAGCCTCCTACAATGAGCAGTTCTTC.

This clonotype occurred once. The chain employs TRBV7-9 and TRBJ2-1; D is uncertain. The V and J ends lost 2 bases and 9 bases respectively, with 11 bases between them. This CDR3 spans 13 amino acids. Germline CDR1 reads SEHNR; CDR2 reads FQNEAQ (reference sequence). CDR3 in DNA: TGTGCCAGCAGCTTACCGGACGGAATTGAGCAGTTCTTC. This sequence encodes CASSLPDGIEQFF.

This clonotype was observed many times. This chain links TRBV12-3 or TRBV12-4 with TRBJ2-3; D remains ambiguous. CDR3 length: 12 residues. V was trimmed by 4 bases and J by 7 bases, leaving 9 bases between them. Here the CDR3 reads CASSSTVNTQYF. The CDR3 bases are TGTGCCAGCAGTTCTACAGTAAATACGCAGTATTTT.

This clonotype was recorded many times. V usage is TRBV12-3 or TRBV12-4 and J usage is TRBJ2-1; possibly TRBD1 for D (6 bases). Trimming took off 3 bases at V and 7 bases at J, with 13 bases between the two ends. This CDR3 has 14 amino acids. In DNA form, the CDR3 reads TGTGCCAGCAGTTTCCCAGGGGAGTGGAATGAGCAGTTCTTC. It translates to CASSFPGEWNEQFF.

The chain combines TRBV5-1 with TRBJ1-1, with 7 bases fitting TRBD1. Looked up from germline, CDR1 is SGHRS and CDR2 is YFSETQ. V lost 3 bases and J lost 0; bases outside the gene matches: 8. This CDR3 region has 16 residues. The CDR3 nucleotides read TGCGCCAGCAGCTGGGAACCGGACAGGTTGAACACTGAAGCTTTCTTT. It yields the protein CASSWEPDRLNTEAFF.

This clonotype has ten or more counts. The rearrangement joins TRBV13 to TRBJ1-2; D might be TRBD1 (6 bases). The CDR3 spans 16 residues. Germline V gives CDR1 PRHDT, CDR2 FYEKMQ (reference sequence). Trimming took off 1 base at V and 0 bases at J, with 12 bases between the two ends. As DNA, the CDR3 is TGTGCCAGCAGCTTAGCCGCAGGGGAATCTAACTATGGCTACACCTTC. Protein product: CASSLAAGESNYGYTF.

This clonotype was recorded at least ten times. The CDR3 spells CSVERHRTDTQYF. The CDR3 coding sequence is TGCAGCGTTGAAAGACACCGCACAGATACGCAGTATTTT. This chain connects TRBV29-1 to TRBJ2-3; no reliable D call. Germline V lookup: CDR1 SQVTM, CDR2 ANQGSEA. V was trimmed by 2 bases and J by 1 base, leaving 7 bases between them. The CDR3 length is 13 residues.

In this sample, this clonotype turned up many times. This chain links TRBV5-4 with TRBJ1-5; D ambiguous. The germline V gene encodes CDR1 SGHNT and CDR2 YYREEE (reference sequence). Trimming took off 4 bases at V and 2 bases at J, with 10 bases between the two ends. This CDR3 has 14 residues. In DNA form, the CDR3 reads TGTGCCAGCAGCCGTGGTGTGGGCAATCAGCCCCAGCATTTT. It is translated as CASSRGVGNQPQHF.

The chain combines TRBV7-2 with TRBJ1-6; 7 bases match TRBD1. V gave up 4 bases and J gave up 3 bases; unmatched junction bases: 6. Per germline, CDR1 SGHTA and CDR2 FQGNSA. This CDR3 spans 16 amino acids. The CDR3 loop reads CASSSRDSSYNSPLHF. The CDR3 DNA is TGTGCCAGCAGCTCCCGGGACAGCAGCTATAATTCACCCCTCCACTTT.

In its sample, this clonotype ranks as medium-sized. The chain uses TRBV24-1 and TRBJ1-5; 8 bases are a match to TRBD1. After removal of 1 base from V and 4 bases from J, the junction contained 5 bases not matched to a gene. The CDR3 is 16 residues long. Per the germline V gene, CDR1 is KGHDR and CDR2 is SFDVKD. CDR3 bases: TGTGCCACCAGTGATTTAGGACAGGGCGAAAATCAGCCCCAGCATTTT. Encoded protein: CATSDLGQGENQPQHF.